The 5 T cell receptor beta chains reported below all come from one sample, sequenced in a study of PD-1 blockade in classical Hodgkin lymphoma. In every patient, relapse followed autologous stem cell transplantation, while exposure to brentuximab vedotin differed. TCRdb's table, derived via immunoSEQ multiplex PCR, lists solely in-frame clones and lacks some. The data hold around 96,000 clones, with roughly 84% observed a single time. The source was peripheral blood mononuclear cells (PBMCs), collected at baseline. These receptor sequences come from a human donor with classical Hodgkin lymphoma.

The chain is built from TRBV9 and TRBJ2-2, with D uncertain. V was pared by 2 bases and J by 0 bases, with 8 bases between. Germline V gene lookup returns CDR1 SGDLS and CDR2 YYNGEE. This CDR3 has 15 amino acids. DNA of the CDR3: TGTGCCAGCAGCGTTCTCGGCACGAACACCGGGGAGCTGTTTTTT. Translated, it gives CASSVLGTNTGELFF.

The genes are TRBV5-5 and TRBJ2-5; D is ambiguous. Germline CDR1 reads SGHKS; CDR2 reads YYEKEE (reference sequence). V gave up 4 bases and J gave up 7 bases, with 14 bases separating them. This CDR3 is 13 amino acids long. The CDR3 is CASSPGPGGTQYF. DNA of the CDR3: TGTGCCAGCAGCCCCGGCCCTGGTGGGACCCAGTACTTC.

Concerning this clone: Other DNA sequences of this sample code for an identical CDR3. V and J are TRBV5-1 and TRBJ1-1; 10 positions match TRBD1. CDR3 length: 13 amino acids. Germline V CDR1 and CDR2: SGHRS, YFSETQ. V was pared by 4 bases and J by 5 bases, with 2 bases of the junction left unmatched. CDR3 bases: TGCGCCAGCAGCCCGGACAGGGGGACTGAAGCTTTCTTT. Translated, it gives CASSPDRGTEAFF.

This clone came up many times. The V and J genes are TRBV30 and TRBJ1-4; D is ambiguous. V lost 3 bases and J lost 10, with 12 bases in between. Germline CDR1 is GTSNPN and CDR2 is SVGIG (reference sequence). This CDR3 comprises 12 residues. The CDR3 protein is CAWSDPSGKLFF. DNA of the CDR3: TGTGCCTGGAGCGACCCGTCCGGAAAACTGTTTTTT. Full variable domain (remainder filled in from reference TRBV30 and TRBJ1-4): SQTIHQWPATLVQPVGSPLSLECTVEGTSNPNLYWYRQAAGRGLQLLFYSVGIGQISSEVPQNLSASRPQDRQFILSSKKLLLSDSGFYLCAWSDPSGKLFFGSGTQLSVL.

The CDR3 sequence: CASSFFGPGAQYF. The CDR3 DNA reads as TGTGCCAGCAGCTTTTTCGGTCCGGGAGCGCAGTATTTT. The gene calls are TRBV5-6 and TRBJ2-3; a possible D gene is TRBD2 (6 bases). V lost 2 bases and J lost 10, with 14 bases in between. The CDR3 sequence is 13 residues long. Per germline, CDR1 SGHDT and CDR2 YYEEEE.